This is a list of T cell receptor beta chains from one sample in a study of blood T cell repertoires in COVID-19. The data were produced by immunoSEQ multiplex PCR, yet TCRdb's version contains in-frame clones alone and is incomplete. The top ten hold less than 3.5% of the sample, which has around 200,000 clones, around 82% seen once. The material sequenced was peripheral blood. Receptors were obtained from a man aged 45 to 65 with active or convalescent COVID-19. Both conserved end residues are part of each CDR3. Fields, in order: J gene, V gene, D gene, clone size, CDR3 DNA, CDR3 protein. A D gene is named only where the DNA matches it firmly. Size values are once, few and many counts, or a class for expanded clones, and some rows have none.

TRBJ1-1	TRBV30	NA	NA	TGTGCCTGGAGTGTACCAACCACAGGGTGGAGCACTGAAGCTTTCTTT	CAWSVPTTGWSTEAFF
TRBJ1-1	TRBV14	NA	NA	TGTGCCACCCAAGACGCCCGGGGGACTGAAGCTTTCTTT	CATQDARGTEAFF
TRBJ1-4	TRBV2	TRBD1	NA	TGTGCCAGCAGGGACGGGACAGGGGTTTTGCAAAAACTGTTTTTT	CASRDGTGVLQKLFF
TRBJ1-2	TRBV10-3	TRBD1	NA	TGTGCCATCAGTGAAGACAGGGGGATGAGTGGCTACACCTTC	CAISEDRGMSGYTF
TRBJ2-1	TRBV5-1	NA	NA	TGCGCCAGCAGCTTCTCTCAAGCGGTTAGTGTAGTTGAGCAGTTCTTC	CASSFSQAVSVVEQFF
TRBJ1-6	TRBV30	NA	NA	TGTGCCTGGAGCGAACCGGGATATAGCTCCTATTATCTCCACTTT	CAWSEPGYSSYYLHF
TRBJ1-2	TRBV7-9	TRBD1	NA	TGTGCCAGCAGCCCCCCCTCTGGGCAGGGGGTTGGTGGCTACACCTTC	CASSPPSGQGVGGYTF
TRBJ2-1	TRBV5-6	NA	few	TGTGCCAGCAGCTTGGCGGGAGATTACTACAATGAGCAGTTCTTC	CASSLAGDYYNEQFF
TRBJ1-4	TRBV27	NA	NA	TGTGCCAGCAGTCCGAGAGGTAGTGAAAAACTGTTTTTT	CASSPRGSEKLFF
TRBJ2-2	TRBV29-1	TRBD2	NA	TGCAGCGTTGAAGGTCGGGGAGGGCTGCCCACCGGGGAGCTGTTTTTT	CSVEGRGGLPTGELFF
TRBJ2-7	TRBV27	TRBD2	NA	TGTGCCAGCAGTTTATTAGCTAGCGGGAGGGGCTACGAGCAGTACTTC	CASSLLASGRGYEQYF
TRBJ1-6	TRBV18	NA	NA	TGTGCCAGCTCACAAAGGACAGCGGACTATAATTCACCCCTCCACTTT	CASSQRTADYNSPLHF
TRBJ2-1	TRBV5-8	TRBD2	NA	TGTGCCAGCAGACTAGCGGGGGGGGTCTACAATGAGCAGTTCTTC	CASRLAGGVYNEQFF
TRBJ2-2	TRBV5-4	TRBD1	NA	TGTGCCAGCAGCCTTACAGGGGGCGCGGGCGGGGAGCTGTTTTTT	CASSLTGGAGGELFF
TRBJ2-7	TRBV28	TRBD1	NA	TGTGCCACCAGGGGGCCCGAAGGCTACGAGCAGTACTTC	CATRGPEGYEQYF
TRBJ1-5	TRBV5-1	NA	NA	TGCGCCAGCAGCTTGGGACAAGGGGATGGACAGCCCCAGCATTTT	CASSLGQGDGQPQHF
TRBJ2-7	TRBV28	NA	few	TGTGCCAGCGGACTGGAGTCGCGCGAGCAGTACTTC	CASGLESREQYF
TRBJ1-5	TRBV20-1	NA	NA	TGCAGTGCTAGTGATTTACTGGGCAATCAGCCCCAGCATTTT	CSASDLLGNQPQHF
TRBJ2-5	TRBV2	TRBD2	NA	TGTGCCAGCAGTGTGTTCCCAGCGGGAGGAGGGGAGACCCAGTACTTC	CASSVFPAGGGETQYF
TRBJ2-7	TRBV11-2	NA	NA	TGTGCCAGCAGCTTAGTTTCGGGGATCATTTACGAGCAGTACTTC	CASSLVSGIIYEQYF
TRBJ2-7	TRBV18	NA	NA	TGTGCCAGCTCAGAAGGTAGCGTGACCTACGAGCAGTACTTC	CASSEGSVTYEQYF
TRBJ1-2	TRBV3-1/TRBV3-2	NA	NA	TGTGCCAGCAGCAACCTGGGAGGGGCAATTGGTGGCTACACCTTC	CASSNLGGAIGGYTF
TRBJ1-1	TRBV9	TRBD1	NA	TGTGCCAGCAGCGACTCAGGGGGAGGCACTGAAGCTTTCTTT	CASSDSGGGTEAFF
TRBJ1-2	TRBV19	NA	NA	TGTGCCAGTAGCCAGTACAGGGTTTTCAATGGCTACACCTTC	CASSQYRVFNGYTF
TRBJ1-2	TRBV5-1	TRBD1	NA	TGCGCCAGCAGCTTGGAGGGGACAGCTGGCTACACCTTC	CASSLEGTAGYTF
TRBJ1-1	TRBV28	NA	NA	TGTGCCACCAAGAGTTACAGGGCCAGGGTAAACACTGAAGCTTTCTTT	CATKSYRARVNTEAFF
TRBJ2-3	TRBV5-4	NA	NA	TGTGCCACCTCGAGCACAGATACGCAGTATTTT	CATSSTDTQYF
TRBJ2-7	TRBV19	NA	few	TGTGCCAGTAGTCAACGGGATCTTCGTGGTGGCGAGCAGTACTTC	CASSQRDLRGGEQYF
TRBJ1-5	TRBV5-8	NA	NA	TGTGCCAGCAGCGGTGGGGCAGATCCCAATCAGCCCCAGCATTTT	CASSGGADPNQPQHF
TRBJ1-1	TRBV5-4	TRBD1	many	TGTGCCAGCAGCAACGACAGGGGGCTAACTGAAGCTTTCTTT	CASSNDRGLTEAFF
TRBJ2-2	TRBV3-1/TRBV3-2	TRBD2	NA	TGTGCCAGCAGCCCACTAGCGGGGCTGAACACCGGGGAGCTGTTTTTT	CASSPLAGLNTGELFF